This T cell receptor beta chain came from a study of blood T cell repertoires in COVID-19. CDR1 SGHRS and CDR2 YFSETQ come from the germline V gene. Trimming left V 4 bases short and J 2 bases short, with 15 bases between. CDR3 size: 15 residues. Some clones are missing from TCRdb's copy, which holds only in-frame ones; the method was immunoSEQ multiplex PCR. Of approximately 220,000 clones in the sample, approximately 80% are singletons; the top ten hold 27%. The chain has TRBV5-1 and TRBJ1-2; D is unresolved. Sequenced material: peripheral blood. The TCR was taken from a man aged 35-49 years with acute or convalescent COVID-19. In nucleotides, the CDR3 is TGCGCCAGCAGCCGGGGAACGAGCCGCAACTATGGCTACACCTTC. Translating gives CASSRGTSRNYGYTF.